This is a list of T cell receptor beta chains from one sample in a study of CD8 T cells in ankylosing spondylitis. Using its own MiXCR run on the 5' RACE reads, TCRdb lists one record per CDR3 protein. This sample has roughly 120,000 distinct CDR3 sequences, with more than 6.5% found just once. Sequenced sample: blood, either unsorted or a sorted T cell fraction (not recorded which). The receptors here all came from a male donor with ankylosing spondylitis or in good health (not recorded which). CDR3s include the opening cysteine and the closing phenylalanine or tryptophan. A D gene is named only where the DNA matches it firmly. Rows give clone size only sometimes, using once, few, many, or a class for an expanded clone.

j_gene: TRBJ2-2; v_gene: TRBV4-3; d_gene: TRBD1; abundance: many; CDR3aa: CASSQDSQGANTGELFF; CDR3nt: TGCGCCAGCAGCCAAGATTCCCAGGGGGCGAACACCGGGGAGCTGTTTTTT
j_gene: TRBJ1-3; v_gene: TRBV5-1; d_gene: TRBD1; abundance: many; CDR3aa: CASSWGTVLGNTIYF; CDR3nt: TGCGCCAGCAGCTGGGGGACAGTCCTCGGAAACACCATATATTTT
j_gene: TRBJ1-2; v_gene: TRBV27; d_gene: TRBD1; abundance: many; CDR3aa: CASNPTGEHYGYTF; CDR3nt: TGTGCCAGCAACCCGACAGGGGAACACTATGGCTACACCTTC
j_gene: TRBJ2-5; v_gene: TRBV13; d_gene: NA; abundance: many; CDR3aa: CASSLDVTGGAQYF; CDR3nt: TGTGCCAGCAGCTTAGATGTCACAGGGGGGGCCCAGTACTTC
j_gene: TRBJ2-7; v_gene: TRBV9; d_gene: TRBD2; abundance: many; CDR3aa: CASSVAGGPYEQYF; CDR3nt: TGTGCCAGCAGTGTAGCGGGAGGTCCCTACGAGCAGTACTTC
j_gene: TRBJ2-1; v_gene: TRBV10-3; d_gene: NA; abundance: NA; CDR3aa: CAMGPGGRCRALICPTRGQFF; CDR3nt: TGTGCCATGGGCCCCGGGGGCCGCTGCAGGGCACTAATCTGTCCTACTCGCGGGCAGTTCTTC
j_gene: TRBJ1-1; v_gene: TRBV7-9; d_gene: NA; abundance: many; CDR3aa: CASSPPPGTAAFF; CDR3nt: TGTGCCAGCAGCCCCCCCCCAGGGACCGCAGCTTTCTTT
j_gene: TRBJ1-1; v_gene: TRBV16; d_gene: NA; abundance: many; CDR3aa: CASSHGLNTEAFF; CDR3nt: TGTGCCAGCAGCCACGGGTTGAACACTGAAGCTTTCTTT
j_gene: TRBJ2-5; v_gene: TRBV10-3; d_gene: TRBD2; abundance: many; CDR3aa: CAISELLASGGGQETQYF; CDR3nt: TGTGCCATCAGTGAGTTGCTTGCTAGCGGGGGTGGACAAGAGACCCAGTACTTC
j_gene: TRBJ2-1; v_gene: TRBV5-1; d_gene: TRBD2; abundance: many; CDR3aa: CASSFRGSGSDEQFF; CDR3nt: TGCGCCAGCAGCTTTAGGGGTAGCGGGAGTGATGAGCAGTTCTTC
j_gene: TRBJ2-3; v_gene: TRBV4-2; d_gene: TRBD2; abundance: many; CDR3aa: CASSQRLAGVGDTQYF; CDR3nt: TGTGCCAGCAGCCAAAGACTAGCGGGGGTGGGAGATACGCAGTATTTT